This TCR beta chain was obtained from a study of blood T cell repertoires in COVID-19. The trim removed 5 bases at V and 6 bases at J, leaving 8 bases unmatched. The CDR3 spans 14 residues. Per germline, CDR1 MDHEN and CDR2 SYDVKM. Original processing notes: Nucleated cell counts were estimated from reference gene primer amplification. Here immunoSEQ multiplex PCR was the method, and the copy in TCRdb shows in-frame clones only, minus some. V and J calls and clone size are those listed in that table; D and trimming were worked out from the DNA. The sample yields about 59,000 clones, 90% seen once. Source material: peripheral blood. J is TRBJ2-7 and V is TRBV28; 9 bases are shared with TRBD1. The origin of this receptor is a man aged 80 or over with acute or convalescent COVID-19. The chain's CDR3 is CASSTGTGPAEQYF. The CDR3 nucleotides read TGTGCCAGCAGTACCGGGACAGGGCCTGCCGAGCAGTACTTC.